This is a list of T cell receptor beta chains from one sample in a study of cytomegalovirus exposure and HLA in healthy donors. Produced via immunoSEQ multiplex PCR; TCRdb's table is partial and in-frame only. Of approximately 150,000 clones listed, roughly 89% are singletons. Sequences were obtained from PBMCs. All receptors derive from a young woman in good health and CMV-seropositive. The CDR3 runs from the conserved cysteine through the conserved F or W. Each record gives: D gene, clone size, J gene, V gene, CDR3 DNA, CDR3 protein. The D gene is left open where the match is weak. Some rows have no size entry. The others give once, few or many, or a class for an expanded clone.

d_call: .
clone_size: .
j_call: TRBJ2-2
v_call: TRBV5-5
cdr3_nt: TGTGCCAGCAGCTTGTTCGACGGGAACGGCGGGGAGCTGTTTTTT
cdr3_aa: CASSLFDGNGGELFF

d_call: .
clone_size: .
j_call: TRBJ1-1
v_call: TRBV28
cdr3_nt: TGTGCCAGCATCCCCGGAGCGAACACTGAAGCTTTCTTT
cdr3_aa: CASIPGANTEAFF

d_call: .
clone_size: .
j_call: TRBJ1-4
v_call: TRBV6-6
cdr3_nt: TGTGCCAGCAGTTACCTGGGGGCAAGGGAAAAACTGTTTTTT
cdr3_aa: CASSYLGAREKLFF

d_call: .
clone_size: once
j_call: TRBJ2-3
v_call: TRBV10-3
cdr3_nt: TGTGCCATCAGTGAAGGCAGAAACAGGGATACAGATACGCAGTATTTT
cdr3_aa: CAISEGRNRDTDTQYF

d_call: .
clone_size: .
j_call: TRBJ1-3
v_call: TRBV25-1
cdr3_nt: TGTGCCAGCAGAAACAGATCCTTGTGGGCAAACACCATATATTTT
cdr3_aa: CASRNRSLWANTIYF

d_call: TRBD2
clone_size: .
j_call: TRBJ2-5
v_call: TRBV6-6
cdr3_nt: TGTGCCAGCAGTTCCCGACTAGCGGGAGTTGAGACCCAGTACTTC
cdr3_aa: CASSSRLAGVETQYF

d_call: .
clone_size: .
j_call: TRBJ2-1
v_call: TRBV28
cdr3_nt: TGTGCCAGCTCACCCTTTGACAGGGACTTCGGAGAGCAGTTCTTC
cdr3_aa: CASSPFDRDFGEQFF

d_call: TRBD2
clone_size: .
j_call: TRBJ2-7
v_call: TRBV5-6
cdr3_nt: TGTGCCAGCAGCTTGGTTAGCGGGGTCTCCTACGAGCAGTACTTC
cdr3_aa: CASSLVSGVSYEQYF

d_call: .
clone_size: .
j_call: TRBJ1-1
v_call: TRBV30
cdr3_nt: TGTGCCTGGAGCTCCCAACTAGGCACTGAAGCTTTCTTT
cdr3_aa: CAWSSQLGTEAFF

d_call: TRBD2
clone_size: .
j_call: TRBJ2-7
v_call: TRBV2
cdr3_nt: TGTGCCAGCAGTGAAAGGGTAGCGGGCCTTTACGAGCAGTACTTC
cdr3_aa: CASSERVAGLYEQYF

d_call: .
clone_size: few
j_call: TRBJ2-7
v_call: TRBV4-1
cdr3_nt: TGCGCCAGCAGCCAAGATAGGCTAGCGATCTACGAGCAGTACTTC
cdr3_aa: CASSQDRLAIYEQYF

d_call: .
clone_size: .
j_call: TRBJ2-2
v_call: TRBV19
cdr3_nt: TGTGCCAGTAGGCGACTGGATACCGGGAGCGATACCGGGGAGCTGTTTTTT
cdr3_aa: CASRRLDTGSDTGELFF

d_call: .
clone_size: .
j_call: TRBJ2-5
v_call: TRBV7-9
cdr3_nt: TGTGCCAGCAGCTTGGAAGCGACAGAGACCCAGTACTTC
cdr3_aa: CASSLEATETQYF

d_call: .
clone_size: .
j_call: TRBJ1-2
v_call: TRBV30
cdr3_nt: TGTGCCTGGAGTGTACGGGTCCCCCTCGGCGGCTATGGCTACACCTTC
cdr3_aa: CAWSVRVPLGGYGYTF

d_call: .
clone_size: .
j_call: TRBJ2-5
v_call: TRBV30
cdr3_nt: TGTGCCTGGAGCAGGCGAGAGACCCAGTACTTC
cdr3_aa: CAWSRRETQYF

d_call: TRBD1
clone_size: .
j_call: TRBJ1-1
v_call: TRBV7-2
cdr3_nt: TGTGCCAGCAGCTTAGCGTTTACGACAGGGGGCACTGAAGCTTTCTTT
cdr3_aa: CASSLAFTTGGTEAFF

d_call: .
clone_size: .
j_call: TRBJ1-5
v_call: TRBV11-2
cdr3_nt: TGTGCCAGCAGCTTAGGCCGGAGCAATCAGCCCCAGCATTTT
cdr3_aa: CASSLGRSNQPQHF

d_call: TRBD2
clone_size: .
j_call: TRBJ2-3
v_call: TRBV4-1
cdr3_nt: TGCGCCAGCAGCCACCTCGGGACTAGCGGGAGTAACACAGATACGCAGTATTTT
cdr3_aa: CASSHLGTSGSNTDTQYF

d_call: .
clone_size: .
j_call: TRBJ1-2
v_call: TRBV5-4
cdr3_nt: TGTGCCAGCAGCTTGAACAGCCCTAACTATGGCTACACCTTC
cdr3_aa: CASSLNSPNYGYTF

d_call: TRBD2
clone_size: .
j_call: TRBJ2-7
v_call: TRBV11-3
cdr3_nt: TGTGCCAGCAGCCGGGGACTAGCGATCTACGAGCAGTACTTC
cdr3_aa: CASSRGLAIYEQYF

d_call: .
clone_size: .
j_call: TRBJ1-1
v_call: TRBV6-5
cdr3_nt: TGTGCCAGCAGTTCACCGGGACAAAAGAACACTGAAGCTTTCTTT
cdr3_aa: CASSSPGQKNTEAFF

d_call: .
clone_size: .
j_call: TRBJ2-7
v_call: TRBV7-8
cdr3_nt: TGTGCCAGCAGCCGAGAAGCCACCTACGAGCAGTACTTC
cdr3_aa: CASSREATYEQYF

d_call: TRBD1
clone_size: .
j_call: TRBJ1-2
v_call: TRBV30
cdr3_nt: TGTGCCTGGACCCCGGACAGGGGGAGGAGCTATGGCTACACCTTC
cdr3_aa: CAWTPDRGRSYGYTF

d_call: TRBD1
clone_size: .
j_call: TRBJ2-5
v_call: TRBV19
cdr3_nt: TGTGCCAGTAGTGCTGACAGGGTGGGGCAAGAGACCCAGTACTTC
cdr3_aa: CASSADRVGQETQYF

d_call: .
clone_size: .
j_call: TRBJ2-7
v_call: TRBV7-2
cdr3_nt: TGTGCCAGCAGCCGGGGTACAGGGATCGGCTACGAGCAGTACTTC
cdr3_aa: CASSRGTGIGYEQYF

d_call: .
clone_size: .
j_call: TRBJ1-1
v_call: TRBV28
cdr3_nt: TGTGCCAGCAGTTTATCCGGTGAAGCTTTCTTT
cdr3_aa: CASSLSGEAFF

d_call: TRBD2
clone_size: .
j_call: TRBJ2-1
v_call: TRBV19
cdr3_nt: TGTGCCAGTAGTATCTCCCCGGGACTAGAGCAGTTCTTC
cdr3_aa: CASSISPGLEQFF

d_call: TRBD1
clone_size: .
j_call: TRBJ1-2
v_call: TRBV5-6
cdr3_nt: TGTGCCAGCAGCCCGGGACAGAGCTATGGCTACACCTTC
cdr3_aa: CASSPGQSYGYTF

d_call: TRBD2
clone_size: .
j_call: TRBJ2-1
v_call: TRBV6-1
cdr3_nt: TGTGCCAGCAGTGATGGGCCCAGCGGGAGGTCCTACAATGAGCAGTTCTTC
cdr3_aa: CASSDGPSGRSYNEQFF

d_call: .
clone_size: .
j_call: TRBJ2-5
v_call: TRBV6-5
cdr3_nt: TGTGCCAGCAGTTACTCGGGGGGATCGAAGACCCAGTACTTC
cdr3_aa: CASSYSGGSKTQYF

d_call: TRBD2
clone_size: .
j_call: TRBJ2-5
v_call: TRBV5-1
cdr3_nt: TGCGCCAGCAGCTTGAGGGCGGGGGGCGCAGAGACCCAGTACTTC
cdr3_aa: CASSLRAGGAETQYF

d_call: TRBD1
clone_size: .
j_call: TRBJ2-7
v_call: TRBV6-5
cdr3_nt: TGTGCCAGCAGTCCAGGGACAGGGGTCTACGAGCAGTACTTC
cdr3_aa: CASSPGTGVYEQYF

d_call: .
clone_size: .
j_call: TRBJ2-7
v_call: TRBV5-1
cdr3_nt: TGCGCCAGCAGCTCCGACTACAGGGCGGGTATCGAGCAGTACTTC
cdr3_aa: CASSSDYRAGIEQYF

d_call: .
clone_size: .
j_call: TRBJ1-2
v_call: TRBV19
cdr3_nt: TGTGCCAGTAGTATCGCCAGGGGCGATGGCTACACCTTC
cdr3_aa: CASSIARGDGYTF

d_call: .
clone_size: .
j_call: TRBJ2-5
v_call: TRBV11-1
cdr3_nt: TGTGCCAGCAGCTTCCTACGGGGACAAGAGACCCAGTACTTC
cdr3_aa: CASSFLRGQETQYF

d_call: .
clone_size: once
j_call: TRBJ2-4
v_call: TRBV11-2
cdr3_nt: TGTGCCAGCAGCTTAGAAGCGTTAGCCAAAAACATTCAGTACTTC
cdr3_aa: CASSLEALAKNIQYF

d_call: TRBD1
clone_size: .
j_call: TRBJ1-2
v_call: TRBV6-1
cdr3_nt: TGTGCCAGCAGTGGCATCTACGGGACAGGGGAGATAAACTTCTATGGCTACACCTTC
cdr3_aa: CASSGIYGTGEINFYGYTF

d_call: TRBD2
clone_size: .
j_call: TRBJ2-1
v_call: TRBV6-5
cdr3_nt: TGTGCCAGCAGCCCTAGCGGGGGCGAGCAGTTCTTC
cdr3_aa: CASSPSGGEQFF